Following are 21 T cell receptor beta chains from one sample sequenced in a study of cytomegalovirus exposure and HLA in healthy donors. 13 Jbeta primers and 60 Vbeta primers were used for the PCR. Assay: immunoSEQ multiplex PCR; the TCRdb copy retains only in-frame clones and omits some. The sample yields approximately 59,000 clones, about two thirds seen once. The specimen sequenced was PBMCs. The origin of the receptors is a middle-aged man in good health and CMV-seropositive.

V and J are TRBV7-9 and TRBJ2-5, with D perhaps matching TRBD2 (5 bases). The last part of the DNA fits TRBJ2-7 better; the J call may be wrong. In germline, CDR1 is SEHNR, CDR2 FQNEAQ (reference sequence). The length of the CDR3 is 17 residues. CDR3 DNA sequence: TGTGCCAGCAGCTTAAGCAGCGGAGGCTTTTCCCCCGCCGAGCAGTACTTC. This gives the protein CASSLSSGGFSPAEQYF.

Relative to its sample, this clone is large. The rearrangement uses TRBV4-3 and TRBJ2-3, with TRBD2 as a possible D gene (6 bases). The CDR3 runs 17 residues. V lost 0 bases, J lost 6 bases, and 19 bases lay in between. Germline V gives CDR1 LGHNA, CDR2 YSLEER. Here the CDR3 reads CASSQDGLGGWADTQYF. CDR3 DNA: TGCGCCAGCAGCCAAGATGGTCTGGGAGGTTGGGCGGATACGCAGTATTTT.

The chain joins TRBV4-2 to TRBJ1-1, with 7 bases aligning to TRBD1. J gave up 6 bases and V 0 bases, and 1 base lay outside the gene matches. CDR1 is LGHNA and CDR2 is YNFKEQ in the germline V gene. CDR3 length equals 13 residues. The CDR3 nucleotides read TGTGCCAGCAGCCAAGAAGGGGGCCCTGAAGCTTTCTTT. Protein sequence: CASSQEGGPEAFF.

The chain combines TRBV10-3 with TRBJ1-2; possible D gene TRBD1, 5 bases. V was cut by 0 bases and J by 2 bases, with 13 bases left in between. Per the germline V gene, CDR1 is ENHRY and CDR2 is SYGVKD. CDR3 length: 16 residues. Here the CDR3 reads CAISESTRQLNYGYTF. The DNA for the CDR3 is TGTGCCATCAGTGAGTCGACTCGACAGCTGAACTATGGCTACACCTTC.

This clone was seen once. This chain links TRBV10-3 with TRBJ2-7, with 9 bases identical to TRBD1. CDR1 and CDR2 (germline): ENHRY, SYGVKD. With 6 bases clipped from V and 0 bases from J, the junction kept 3 bases outside the gene matches. The length of the CDR3 is 14 residues. CDR3 sequence reads: CAISGDRDSYEQYF. CDR3 bases: TGTGCCATCAGCGGGGACAGGGACTCCTACGAGCAGTACTTC.

The gene calls are TRBV6-5 and TRBJ1-4; D may be TRBD1 (5 bases). The CDR3 spans 14 residues. CDR1 is MNHEY, CDR2 SVGAGI, per germline. V lost 6 bases, J lost 6 bases, and 14 bases lay in between. The CDR3 region is CASSQAGGHEKLFF. CDR3 bases: TGTGCCAGCAGCCAAGCCGGGGGTCATGAAAAACTGTTTTTT.

The chain links TRBV6-5 to TRBJ1-5; D is unresolved. Trimming took 2 bases from V and 11 from J, leaving 19 bases between them. The CDR3 is 15 amino acids. CDR1 and CDR2 (germline): MNHEY, SVGAGI. This chain's CDR3 is CASSYKPAGLMAQHF. CDR3 in DNA: TGTGCCAGCAGTTACAAGCCGGCGGGATTGATGGCCCAGCATTTT.

V and J are TRBV30 and TRBJ1-1; weak D call: TRBD1 (6 bases). Germline V lookup: CDR1 GTSNPN, CDR2 SVGIG (reference sequence). V lost 2 bases and J lost 9, with 19 bases in between. The CDR3 loop spans 14 amino acids. CDR3 nucleotide sequence: TGTGCCTGGAGTTCCCACAGGGAAGGTTTCCAAGCTTTCTTT. This encodes CAWSSHREGFQAFF.

This chain links TRBV30 with TRBJ1-4; possible D gene TRBD1, 5 bases. The CDR3 sequence is 15 residues long. CDR1 is GTSNPN and CDR2 is SVGIG in the germline V gene (reference sequence). V was pared by 1 base and J by 7 bases, with 16 bases between. This CDR3 reads CAWSGGDSYLEKLFF. In DNA, the CDR3 is TGTGCCTGGAGTGGGGGGGACTCATACCTTGAAAAACTGTTTTTT.

The rearrangement joins TRBV5-1 to TRBJ1-1, with a possible D match to TRBD1 (6 bases). This CDR3 spans 13 amino acids. The germline V and J ends were trimmed by 2 bases and 8 bases, with 13 bases remaining between them. CDR1 SGHRS and CDR2 YFSETQ come from the germline V gene. The CDR3 sequence is CASSLVRGLEAFF. The DNA of the CDR3 is TGCGCCAGCAGCTTAGTCAGGGGACTAGAAGCTTTCTTT.

The CDR3 here is CASRGGRNGANVLTF. CDR3 DNA sequence: TGTGCCAGCAGGGGCGGGCGGAACGGGGCCAACGTCCTGACTTTC. The chain couples TRBV2 to TRBJ2-6; a weak D match, TRBD2 (5 bases). CDR1 SNHLY and CDR2 FYNNEI come from the germline V gene. The CDR3 extends over 15 amino acids. Trimming took 6 bases from V and 4 from J, leaving 13 bases between them.

This clone occurred a few times. The chain uses TRBV7-9 and TRBJ2-1; the D is unclear. CDR3 size: 14 residues. Germline V gives CDR1 SEHNR, CDR2 FQNEAQ (reference sequence). V was shortened by 0 bases and J by 8 bases, with 11 bases between the two germline ends. CDR3 protein: CASSLAQPGYEQFF. DNA of the CDR3: TGTGCCAGCAGCTTAGCACAGCCAGGTTATGAGCAGTTCTTC.

The chain links TRBV30 to TRBJ2-3; tentative D call: TRBD2 (5 bases). This CDR3 comprises 13 residues. CDR1 is GTSNPN and CDR2 is SVGIG in the germline V gene (reference sequence). The ends were cut back, 1 base at V and 6 bases at J, with 11 bases in the middle. The CDR3 DNA reads TGTGCCTGGAGTGGAGGGCTCAAGGATACGCAGTATTTT. Protein sequence: CAWSGGLKDTQYF.

In this sample, this clone turned up a few times. The chain joins TRBV18 to TRBJ2-7; 12 bases match TRBD2. This CDR3 comprises 18 residues. Losses at the gene ends were 0 bases for V and 6 bases for J; bases not matched to a gene: 12. Germline V lookup: CDR1 KGHSH, CDR2 LQKENI. The CDR3 DNA reads TGTGCCAGCTCACCACCGTTTGGGACTAGCGGGCTAATTTCCGAGCAGTACTTC. This sequence encodes CASSPPFGTSGLISEQYF.

The rearrangement joins TRBV2 to TRBJ2-1; D may be TRBD1 (6 bases). Germline CDR1 SNHLY, CDR2 FYNNEI. The CDR3 is 14 residues long. V was cut by 3 bases and J by 7 bases, with 13 bases left in between. The CDR3 reads CASSEGQGINEQFF. CDR3 bases: TGTGCCAGCAGTGAGGGGCAGGGGATAAATGAGCAGTTCTTC.

The chain couples TRBV5-1 to TRBJ2-3; 10 nucleotides align to TRBD2. CDR3 length equals 17 residues. J lost 2 bases, V lost 3 bases, and 9 bases had no gene match. Per germline, CDR1 SGHRS and CDR2 YFSETQ. CDR3 sequence (DNA): TGCGCCAGCAGCTGGATGGGAGCGGGAGGGCCCACAGATACGCAGTATTTT. Protein: CASSWMGAGGPTDTQYF.

The chain has TRBV6-6 and TRBJ2-1; 7 bases align to TRBD1. CDR3 length: 14 residues. Per the germline V gene, CDR1 is MNHNY and CDR2 is SVGAGI (reference sequence). The J segment lost 6 bases and the V segment lost 5 bases, leaving 7 bases of the junction unmatched. The CDR3 bases are TGTGCCAGCAGTAGGGGGACAGCCGGCAATGAGCAGTTCTTC. Its protein product is CASSRGTAGNEQFF.

The V call is TRBV15, the J call TRBJ2-7; 11 nucleotides match TRBD2. V shed 3 bases, J shed 5 bases, and the junction held 9 bases outside the gene matches. The CDR3 has 16 residues. The germline gives CDR1 LNHNV, CDR2 YYDKDF (reference sequence). The CDR3 DNA reads as TGTGCCACCAGCAGGGACCCGGGACTAGCGGCCCACGAGCAGTACTTC. Translation gives CATSRDPGLAAHEQYF.

The J gene is TRBJ2-3, the V gene TRBV7-9; 7 positions agree with TRBD2. The germline V gene has CDR1 SEHNR and CDR2 FQNEAQ (reference sequence). The CDR3 totals 15 residues. Trimming removed 5 bases from V and 2 bases from J; junction bases left unmatched: 7. Here the CDR3 DNA reads TGTGCCAGCAGCGAACTGACTAGCCCCACAGATACGCAGTATTTT. Translated, it gives CASSELTSPTDTQYF.

This clone occurred a few times. V usage is TRBV6-1 and J usage is TRBJ2-7, with D perhaps matching TRBD1 (6 bases). This CDR3 region has 13 residues. CDR1 MNHNS and CDR2 SASEGT come from the germline V gene. V lost 7 bases and J lost 0, with 10 bases in between. CDR3: CASTQTGSYEQYF. DNA of the CDR3: TGTGCCAGCACTCAGACAGGCTCCTACGAGCAGTACTTC.

The rearrangement joins TRBV7-8 to TRBJ2-5, with D perhaps TRBD2 (6 bases). CDR3 size: 16 residues. CDR1 and CDR2 from the germline V gene are SGHVS and FQNEAQ. Deletions cut 2 bases from V and 2 bases from J, with 15 bases between. CDR3 nucleotides: TGTGCCAGCAGCTTACGCCGACTAGTTCGACAAGAGACCCAGTACTTC. Translated: CASSLRRLVRQETQYF.